A single sample is the source of the 4 T cell receptor beta chains below, sequenced in a study of T cells in women clearing cervical HPV infection. Profiled with immunoSEQ multiplex PCR; TCRdb holds only in-frame clones, not every one. The listing records tens of thousands of clones. Sequenced material: blood buffy coat. Source of these receptors: a woman aged 18-70 years with a cervical HPV16 infection that either progressed to CIN3+ or cleared (not recorded which).

This clone counts as medium-sized by frequency. The sequence runs out 3 residues before the end of the CDR3; the remainder is reconstructed from the germline J gene. This sequence joins TRBV19 and TRBJ2-6; TRBD1 might be the D (6 bases). Trimming left V 7 bases short and J 0 bases short, with 13 bases between. This CDR3 contains 16 residues. Germline CDR1 reads LNHDA; CDR2 reads SQIVND (reference sequence). The CDR3 is CASIGQPFSGANVLTF. The DNA read from the CDR3 is TGTGCCAGTATTGGACAGCCCTTCTCTGGGGCCAACGTC. The full variable domain, completed using reference TRBV19 and TRBJ2-6, is DGGITQSPKYLFRKEGQNVTLSCEQNLNHDAMYWYRQDPGQGLRLIYYSQIVNDFQKGDIAEGYSVSREKKESFPLTVTSAQKNPTAFYLCASIGQPFSGANVLTFGAGSRLTVL.

As regards this clone: The CDR3 end lies 3 residues beyond the end of the read and is filled in from the germline J gene. J is TRBJ1-2 and V is TRBV20-1, with a possible D match to TRBD1 (6 bases). V was cut by 3 bases and J by 0 bases, with 17 bases left in between. This CDR3 is 16 amino acids long. The germline V gene has CDR1 DFQATT and CDR2 SNEGSKA (reference sequence). The CDR3 here is CSARGAGLTSNYGYTF. CDR3 DNA, as far as it was read: TGCAGTGCTAGGGGGGCCGGATTGACCTCTAACTATGGC.

For this clone: The read ends 3 residues shy of where the CDR3 ends; the end is completed using the germline J gene. The gene calls are TRBV12-3 or TRBV12-4 and TRBJ2-5; D uncertain. Trimming took off 2 bases at V and 4 bases at J, with 8 bases between the two ends. The CDR3 totals 13 residues. This CDR3 reads CASSLRQGETQYF. Incomplete CDR3 DNA: TGTGCCAGCAGTTTAAGGCAAGGAGAGACC.

About this clone itself: The read comes to an end 3 residues before the CDR3 does, leaving the germline J gene to fill in the end. This sample includes further DNA sequences coding for the same CDR3. The chain is built from TRBV5-1 and TRBJ1-3; 7 bases map to TRBD1. The CDR3 has 16 residues. The germline V gene has CDR1 SGHRS and CDR2 YFSETQ. The junction had 7 bases not matched to a gene; V was cut back by 4 bases and J by 0 bases. The CDR3 here is CASSTGTVISGNTIYF. CDR3 DNA, as far as it was read: TGCGCCAGCAGCACGGGGACAGTGATCTCTGGAAACACC.